The 10 T cell receptor beta chains reported below all come from one sample, sequenced in a study of T cells after yellow fever vaccination. TCRdb re-derived calls from the 5' RACE reads in MiXCR, one entry per CDR3 protein. The top ten clones hold roughly a fifth of a sample with 200,000 to 300,000 distinct CDR3 sequences, approximately 3.8% of them seen once. The material was PBMCs, obtained 15 days after the yellow fever booster vaccination. These receptors all come from a man aged 18 to 29 who received the YFV17D yellow fever vaccine.

This clonotype was recorded at least ten times. The V call is TRBV6-5, the J call TRBJ2-7; D may be TRBD1 (6 bases). Germline CDR1 reads MNHEY; CDR2 reads SVGAGI. There are 14 residues in the CDR3. Between the trimmed V and J ends, which lost 7 bases and 3 bases, there was a span of 16 bases. This chain's CDR3 is CASMLGQWNYEQYF. CDR3 nucleotide sequence: TGTGCCAGCATGCTGGGACAATGGAACTACGAGCAGTACTTC.

Ten or more counts support this clonotype. The rearrangement links TRBV12-3 or TRBV12-4 to TRBJ2-1, with 9 bases that match TRBD1. The ends lost 5 bases at V and 10 bases at J; junction bases unmatched: 9. The CDR3 runs to 14 residues. The CDR3 coding sequence is TGTGCCAGCAGTACCGGGACAGGGCTAATCGAGCAGTTCTTC. Its translation: CASSTGTGLIEQFF.

In its sample, this clonotype was seen many times. The chain combines TRBV27 with TRBJ2-5, with 7 positions matching TRBD2. J lost 4 bases, V lost 6 bases, and 11 bases had no gene match. The CDR3 runs 15 residues. Per germline, CDR1 MNHEY and CDR2 SMNVEV (reference sequence). The DNA for the CDR3 is TGTGCCAGCAGGGGGGAACTAGCGACTTCAGAGACCCAGTACTTC. Translated: CASRGELATSETQYF.

There are many counts of this clonotype. This rearrangement joins TRBV20-1 to TRBJ2-3; D is unclear. CDR1 and CDR2 (germline): DFQATT, SNEGSKA (reference sequence). CDR3 size: 14 residues. Between the trimmed V and J ends, which lost 6 bases and 0 bases, there was a span of 13 bases. The CDR3 DNA reads as TGCAGTGCGGCCGTTATGACTAGCACAGATACGCAGTATTTT. Translated: CSAAVMTSTDTQYF.

This clonotype was seen at least ten times. The chain links TRBV4-3 to TRBJ1-5; D ambiguous. This CDR3 has 13 amino acids. Germline assignment: CDR1 LGHNA and CDR2 YSLEER. The V gene lost 0 bases and the J gene lost 4 bases, with 4 bases spanning the gap. CDR3 loop: CASSQDGNQPQHF. The CDR3 bases are TGCGCCAGCAGCCAAGACGGTAATCAGCCCCAGCATTTT.

The CDR3 coding sequence is TGTGCCAGCAGTTCTCCGGGACAGGGGGATTTTGAAGCTTTCTTT. This codes for CASSSPGQGDFEAFF. This sequence joins TRBV12-3 or TRBV12-4 and TRBJ1-1; 11 positions agree with TRBD1. After removal of 4 bases from V and 7 bases from J, the junction contained 8 bases not matched to a gene. This CDR3 is 15 amino acids long.

At least ten counts were recorded for this clonotype. V gene TRBV4-1 combines with J gene TRBJ1-5; the match to TRBD1 covers 10 bases. Unmatched junction bases numbered 5, after V lost 5 bases and J lost 4 bases. CDR1 and CDR2 from the germline V gene are MGHRA and YSYEKL. The CDR3 runs 15 residues. The CDR3 bases are TGCGCCAGCAGCTCTTGGACAGGGGGGAATCAGCCCCAGCATTTT. It codes for CASSSWTGGNQPQHF.

Many counts were recorded for this clonotype. The gene calls are TRBV4-1 and TRBJ1-5, with D possibly being TRBD1 (6 bases). Looked up from germline, CDR1 is MGHRA and CDR2 is YSYEKL. The CDR3 covers 15 residues. V gave up 0 bases and J gave up 4 bases, with 10 bases separating them. DNA of the CDR3: TGCGCCAGCAGCCAAGACTGGGGACAAAATCAGCCCCAGCATTTT. It is translated as CASSQDWGQNQPQHF.

This clonotype showed up just a few times. The chain's CDR3 is CASSPFGTDSNSPLHF. DNA for the CDR3: TGTGCCAGCAGTCCATTTGGGACCGACTCCAATTCACCCCTCCACTTT. J is TRBJ1-6 and V is TRBV6-2 or TRBV6-3, with D tentatively TRBD1 (5 bases). The V gene lost 5 bases and the J gene lost 7 bases, with 18 bases spanning the gap. Per the germline V gene, CDR1 is MNHEY and CDR2 is SVGEGT. CDR3 length equals 16 residues.

This clonotype was seen repeatedly, ten times or more. This chain uses TRBV20-1 with TRBJ2-7; unclear D gene. Germline CDR1 and CDR2: DFQATT and SNEGSKA (reference sequence). The V gene lost 3 bases and the J gene lost 0 bases, with 6 bases spanning the gap. This CDR3 has 12 residues. The CDR3 here is CSARASSYEQYV. CDR3 DNA sequence: TGCAGTGCTAGGGCTAGCTCCTACGAGCAGTACGTC.